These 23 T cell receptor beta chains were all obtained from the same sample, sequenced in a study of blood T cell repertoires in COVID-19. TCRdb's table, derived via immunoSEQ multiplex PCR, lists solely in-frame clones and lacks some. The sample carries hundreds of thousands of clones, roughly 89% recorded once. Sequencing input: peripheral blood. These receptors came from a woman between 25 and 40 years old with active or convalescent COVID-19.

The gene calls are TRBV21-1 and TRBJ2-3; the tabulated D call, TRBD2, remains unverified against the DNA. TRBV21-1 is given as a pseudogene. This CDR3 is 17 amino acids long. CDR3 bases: TGTGCCAGCATGGGCGGACTAGCGGGAGGACCGCCAGATACGCAGTATTTT. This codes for CASMGGLAGGPPDTQYF.

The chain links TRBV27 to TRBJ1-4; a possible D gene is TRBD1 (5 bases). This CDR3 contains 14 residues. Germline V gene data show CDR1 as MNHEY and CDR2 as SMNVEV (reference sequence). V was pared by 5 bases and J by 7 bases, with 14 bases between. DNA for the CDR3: TGTGCCAGCAGTCCACCGGGACTTCTTGAAAAACTGTTTTTT. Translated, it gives CASSPPGLLEKLFF.

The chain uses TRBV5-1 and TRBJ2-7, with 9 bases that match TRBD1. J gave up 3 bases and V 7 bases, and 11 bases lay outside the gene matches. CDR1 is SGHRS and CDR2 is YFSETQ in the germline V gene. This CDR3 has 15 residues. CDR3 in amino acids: CASSLDRGSIYEQYF. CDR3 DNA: TGCGCCAGCTCCCTGGACAGGGGTTCGATCTACGAGCAGTACTTC.

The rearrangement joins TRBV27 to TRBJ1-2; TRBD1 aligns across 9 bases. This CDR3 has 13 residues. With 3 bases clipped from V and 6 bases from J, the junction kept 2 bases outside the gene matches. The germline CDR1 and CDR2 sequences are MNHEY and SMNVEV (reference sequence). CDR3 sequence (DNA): TGTGCCAGCAGTTTCGGACAGGGGAATGGCTACACCTTC. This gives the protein CASSFGQGNGYTF.

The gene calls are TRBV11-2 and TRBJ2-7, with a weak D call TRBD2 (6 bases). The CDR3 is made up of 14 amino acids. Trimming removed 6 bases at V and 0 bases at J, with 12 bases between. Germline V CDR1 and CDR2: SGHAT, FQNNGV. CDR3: CASRTAGSSYEQYF. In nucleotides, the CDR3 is TGTGCCAGCAGAACGGCGGGGAGCTCCTACGAGCAGTACTTC.

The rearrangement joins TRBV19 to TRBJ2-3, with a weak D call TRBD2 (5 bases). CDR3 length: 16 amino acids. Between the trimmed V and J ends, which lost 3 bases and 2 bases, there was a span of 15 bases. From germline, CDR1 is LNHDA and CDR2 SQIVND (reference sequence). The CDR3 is CASSIGLTDTTDTQYF. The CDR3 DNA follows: TGTGCCAGTAGTATTGGACTGACCGATACCACAGATACGCAGTATTTT.

The CDR3 here is CASSLPDRITGELFF. CDR3 DNA: TGCGCCAGCAGCCTACCAGACAGAATCACCGGGGAGCTGTTTTTT. V and J are TRBV4-1 and TRBJ2-2, with a tentative D call TRBD1 (5 bases). The germline CDR1 and CDR2 sequences are MGHRA and YSYEKL. CDR3 length equals 15 residues. The V and J ends lost 4 bases and 4 bases respectively, with 13 bases between them.

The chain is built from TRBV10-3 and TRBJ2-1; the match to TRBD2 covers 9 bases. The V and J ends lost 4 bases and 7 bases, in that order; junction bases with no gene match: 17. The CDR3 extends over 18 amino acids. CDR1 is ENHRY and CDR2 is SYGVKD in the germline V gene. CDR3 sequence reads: CAISGYRDKIAGANEQFF. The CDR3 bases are TGTGCCATCAGTGGATACCGGGACAAAATAGCGGGAGCGAATGAGCAGTTCTTC.

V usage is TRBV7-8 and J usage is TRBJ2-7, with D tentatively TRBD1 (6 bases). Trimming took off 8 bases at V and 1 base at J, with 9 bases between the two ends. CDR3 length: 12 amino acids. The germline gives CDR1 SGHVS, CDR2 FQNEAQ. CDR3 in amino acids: CASSQGSYEQYF. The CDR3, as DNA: TGTGCCAGCTCCCAGGGGTCCTACGAGCAGTACTTC.

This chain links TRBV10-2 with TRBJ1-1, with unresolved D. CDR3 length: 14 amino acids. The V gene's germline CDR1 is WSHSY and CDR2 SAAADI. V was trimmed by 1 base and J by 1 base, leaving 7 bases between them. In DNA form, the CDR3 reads TGCGCCAGCAGTGAGTTTTATCGGAACACTGAAGCTTTCTTT. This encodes CASSEFYRNTEAFF.

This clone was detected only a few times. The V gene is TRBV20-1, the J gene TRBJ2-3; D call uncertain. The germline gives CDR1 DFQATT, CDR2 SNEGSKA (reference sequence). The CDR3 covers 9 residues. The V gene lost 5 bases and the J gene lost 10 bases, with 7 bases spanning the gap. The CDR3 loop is CSAEFPQYF. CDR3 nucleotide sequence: TGCAGTGCTGAGTTCCCGCAGTATTTT.

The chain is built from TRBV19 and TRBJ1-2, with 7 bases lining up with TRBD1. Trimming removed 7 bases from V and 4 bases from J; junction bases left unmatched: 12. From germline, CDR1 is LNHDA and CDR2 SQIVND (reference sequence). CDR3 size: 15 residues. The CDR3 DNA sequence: TGTGCCAGTATGGGACAGTGGCCTCGGGGCTATGGCTACACCTTC. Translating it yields CASMGQWPRGYGYTF.

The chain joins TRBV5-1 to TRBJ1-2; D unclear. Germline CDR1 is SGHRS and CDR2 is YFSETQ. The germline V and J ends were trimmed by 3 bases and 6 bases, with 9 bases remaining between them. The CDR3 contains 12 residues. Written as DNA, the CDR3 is TGCGCCAGCAGCTCCCTTTCCGATGGCTACACCTTC. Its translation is CASSSLSDGYTF.

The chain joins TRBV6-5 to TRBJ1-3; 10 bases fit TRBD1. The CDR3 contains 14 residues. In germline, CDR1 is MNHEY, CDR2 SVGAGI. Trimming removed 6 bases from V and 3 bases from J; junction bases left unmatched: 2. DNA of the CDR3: TGTGCCAGCAGCCGGGACAGGGGTGGAAACACCATATATTTT. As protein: CASSRDRGGNTIYF.

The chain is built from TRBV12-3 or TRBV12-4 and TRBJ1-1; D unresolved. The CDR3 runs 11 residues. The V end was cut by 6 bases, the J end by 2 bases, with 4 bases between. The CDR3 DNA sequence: TGTGCCAGCAGAACAAACACTGAAGCTTTCTTT. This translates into CASRTNTEAFF.

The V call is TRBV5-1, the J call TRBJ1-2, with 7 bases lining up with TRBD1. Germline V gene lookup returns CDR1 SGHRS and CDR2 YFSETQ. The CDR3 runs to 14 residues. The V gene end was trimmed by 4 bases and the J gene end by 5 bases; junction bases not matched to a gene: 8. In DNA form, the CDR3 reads TGCGCCAGCAGCCCTAGTACAGGGGAGTATGGCTACACCTTC. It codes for CASSPSTGEYGYTF.

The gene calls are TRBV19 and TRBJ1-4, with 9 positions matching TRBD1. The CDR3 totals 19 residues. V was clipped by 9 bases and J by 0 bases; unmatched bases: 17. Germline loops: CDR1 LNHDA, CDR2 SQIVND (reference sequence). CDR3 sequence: CASLNRDREGPTTNEKLFF. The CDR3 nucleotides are TGTGCCAGCCTGAACCGGGACAGGGAAGGTCCGACAACTAATGAAAAACTGTTTTTT. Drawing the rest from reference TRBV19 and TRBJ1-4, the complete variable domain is DGGITQSPKYLFRKEGQNVTLSCEQNLNHDAMYWYRQDPGQGLRLIYYSQIVNDFQKGDIAEGYSVSREKKESFPLTVTSAQKNPTAFYLCASLNRDREGPTTNEKLFFGSGTQLSVL.

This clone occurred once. The CDR3 region is CAISDGGLAGYNEQFF. In nucleotides, the CDR3 is TGTGCCATCAGTGATGGTGGACTAGCGGGTTACAATGAGCAGTTCTTC. This rearrangement joins TRBV10-3 to TRBJ2-1, with 11 bases lining up with TRBD2. The ends lost 3 bases at V and 4 bases at J; junction bases unmatched: 5. The CDR3 sequence is 16 residues long. Germline V CDR1 and CDR2: ENHRY, SYGVKD.

CDR3 residues: CASSVVEGATFF. The CDR3 DNA sequence: TGTGCCAGCAGCGTAGTAGAAGGGGCTACTTTCTTT. J is TRBJ1-1 and V is TRBV9; maybe TRBD1 (5 bases). V lost 0 bases, J lost 12 bases, and 12 bases lay in between. CDR3 length equals 12 residues. CDR1 SGDLS and CDR2 YYNGEE come from the germline V gene.

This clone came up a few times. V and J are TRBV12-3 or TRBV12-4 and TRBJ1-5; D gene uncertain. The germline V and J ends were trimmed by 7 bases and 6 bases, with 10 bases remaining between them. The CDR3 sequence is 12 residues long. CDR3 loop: CASTGDGQPQHF. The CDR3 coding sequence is TGTGCCAGCACCGGGGATGGTCAGCCCCAGCATTTT.

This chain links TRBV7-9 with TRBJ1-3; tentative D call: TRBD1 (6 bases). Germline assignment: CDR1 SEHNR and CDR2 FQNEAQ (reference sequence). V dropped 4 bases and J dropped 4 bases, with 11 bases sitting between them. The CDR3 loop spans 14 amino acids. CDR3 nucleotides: TGTGCCAGCAGCTCTCGGGACATCGGAAACACCATATATTTT. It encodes CASSSRDIGNTIYF. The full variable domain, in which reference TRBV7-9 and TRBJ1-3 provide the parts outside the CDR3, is DTGVSQNPRHKITKRGQNVTFRCDPISEHNRLYWYRQTLGQGPEFLTYFQNEAQLEKSRLLSDRFSAERPKGSFSTLEIQRTEQGDSAMYLCASSSRDIGNTIYFGEGSWLTVV.

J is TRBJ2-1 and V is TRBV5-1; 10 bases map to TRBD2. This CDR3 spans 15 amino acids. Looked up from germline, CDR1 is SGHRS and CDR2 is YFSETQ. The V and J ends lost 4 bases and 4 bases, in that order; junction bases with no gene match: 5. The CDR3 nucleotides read TGCGCCAGCAGCACAGGACTAGCGGATTACAATGAGCAGTTCTTC. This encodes CASSTGLADYNEQFF.

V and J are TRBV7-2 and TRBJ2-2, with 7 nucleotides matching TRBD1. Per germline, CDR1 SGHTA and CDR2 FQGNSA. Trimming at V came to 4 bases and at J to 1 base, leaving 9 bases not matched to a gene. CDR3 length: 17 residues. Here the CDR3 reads CASSSTGARMNTGELFF. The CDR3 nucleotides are TGTGCCAGCAGCTCAACAGGGGCACGAATGAACACCGGGGAGCTGTTTTTT.